This TCR beta chain was sequenced in a study of T cells in Graves' hyperthyroidism and ophthalmopathy. Findings of the study overall: Blood shared most expanded thyroid clonotypes above 0.001. In simple terms, a model built on 13 V-J features told ophthalmopathy apart from stable hyperthyroidism.

Comments on this clonotype: Its antigen remains unknown.

There were TCR beta CDR3 regions amplified from RNA transcripts. A first-round RT-PCR of the TCR CDR3 used the HTBI primer set. TCRdb ran MiXCR on the multiplex PCR reads and lists one entry per CDR3 protein. Altogether roughly 500,000 distinct CDR3 sequences are present, 35% to 50% being singletons, with the ten largest covering about 45%. CDR1 is SGHKS and CDR2 is YYEKEE in the germline V gene (reference sequence). V lost 1 base and J 4 bases, leaving 8 bases between the germline ends. CDR3 length equals 14 residues. The sample consisted of peripheral blood or thyroid tissue (not recorded which). This TCR derives from an adult woman with Graves' disease, either hyperthyroidism or ophthalmopathy (not recorded which). The chain recombines TRBV5-5 with TRBJ1-4, with D unresolved. CDR3 coding DNA: TGTGCCAGCAGCTTGCGATGGGATAATGAAAAACTGTTTTTT. Its protein product is CASSLRWDNEKLFF.